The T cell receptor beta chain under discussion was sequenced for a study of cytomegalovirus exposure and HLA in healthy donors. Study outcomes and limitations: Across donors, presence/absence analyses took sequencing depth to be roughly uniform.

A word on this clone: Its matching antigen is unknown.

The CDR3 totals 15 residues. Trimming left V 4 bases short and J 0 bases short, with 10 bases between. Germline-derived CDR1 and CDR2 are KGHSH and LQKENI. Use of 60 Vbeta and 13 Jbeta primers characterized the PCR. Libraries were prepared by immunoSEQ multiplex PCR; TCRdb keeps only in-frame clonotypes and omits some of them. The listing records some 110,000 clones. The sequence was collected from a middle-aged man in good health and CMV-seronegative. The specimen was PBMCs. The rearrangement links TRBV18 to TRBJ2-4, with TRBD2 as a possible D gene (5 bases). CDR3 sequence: CASSLGLPAKNIQYF. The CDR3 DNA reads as TGTGCCAGCTCACTAGGACTGCCAGCCAAAAACATTCAGTACTTC.